The 20 T cell receptor beta chains reported below all come from one sample, sequenced in a study of T cells in Graves' hyperthyroidism and ophthalmopathy. Amplification targeted TCR beta CDR3 regions from RNA transcripts. The HTBI primer set drove a first-round RT-PCR of the TCR CDR3. TCRdb re-called the multiplex PCR reads with MiXCR, one entry per CDR3 protein. This table holds 300,000 to 400,000 distinct CDR3 sequences, around 23% found once. Specimen: blood. These receptors all come from a woman between 50 and 59 years old with Graves' hyperthyroidism.

The chain links TRBV6-1 to TRBJ2-7; D remains ambiguous. The CDR3 extends over 12 amino acids. V gave up 0 bases and J gave up 7 bases, with 7 bases separating them. Germline V gene sequence: CDR1 MNHNS, CDR2 SASEGT. The CDR3 here is CASSEAGSEQYF. Written as DNA, the CDR3 is TGTGCCAGCAGTGAAGCAGGGTCTGAGCAGTACTTC.

This clonotype has only a few counts. The chain recombines TRBV5-1 with TRBJ2-1; the match to TRBD1 covers 8 bases. The CDR3 has 15 amino acids. CDR1 and CDR2 (germline): SGHRS, YFSETQ. V gave up 3 bases and J gave up 15 bases; unmatched junction bases: 17. The CDR3 nucleotides are TGCGCCAGCAGCTCCTCGACGCAGGGGGCTGAGGTGCGGTTCTTC. This sequence encodes CASSSSTQGAEVRFF.

At least ten counts were recorded for this clonotype. The rearrangement joins TRBV28 to TRBJ2-1; D is ambiguous. Looked up from germline, CDR1 is MDHEN and CDR2 is SYDVKM. Trimming removed 6 bases from V and 3 bases from J, with 15 bases in between. CDR3 size: 15 residues. CDR3 loop: CASSRYTGGYNEQFF. In DNA form, the CDR3 reads TGTGCCAGCAGCCGATACACCGGCGGCTACAATGAGCAGTTCTTC. The full variable domain, with the rest looked up from reference TRBV28 and TRBJ2-1, is DVKVTQSSRYLVKRTGEKVFLECVQDMDHENMFWYRQDPGLGLRLIYFSYDVKMKEKGDIPEGYSVSREKKERFSLILESASTNQTSMYLCASSRYTGGYNEQFFGPGTRLTVL.

In its sample, this clonotype was seen many times. In DNA, the CDR3 is TGTGCCAGCAGCCTGAAACCGCTAGCGGGCTATGCTGGGCGAACAGATACGCAGTATTTT. Protein: CASSLKPLAGYAGRTDTQYF. The gene calls are TRBV27 and TRBJ2-3; 8 bases match TRBD2. Germline lookup yields CDR1 MNHEY and CDR2 SMNVEV (reference sequence). CDR3 length equals 20 residues. J lost 3 bases, V lost 6 bases, and 23 bases had no gene match.

The chain is built from TRBV29-1 and TRBJ2-7, with 11 bases matching TRBD1. Germline values: CDR1 SQVTM, CDR2 ANQGSEA. The CDR3 runs 13 residues. Trimming removed 4 bases from V and 2 bases from J; junction bases left unmatched: 1. This CDR3 reads CSVGTGGAYEQYF. The CDR3 nucleotides read TGCAGCGTTGGGACAGGGGGCGCCTACGAGCAGTACTTC.

In its sample, this clonotype was seen a few times. This rearrangement joins TRBV5-6 to TRBJ2-3; TRBD1 is a possible D gene (5 bases). CDR1 and CDR2 (germline): SGHDT, YYEEEE. The V gene lost 5 bases and the J gene lost 2 bases, with 15 bases spanning the gap. The CDR3 totals 15 residues. The CDR3 region has the DNA TGTGCCAGCAGTTTTGACAGTTTTTTCACAGATACGCAGTATTTT. Its translation: CASSFDSFFTDTQYF.

This clonotype was found many times. The chain carries TRBV7-8 and TRBJ2-1; D perhaps matches TRBD2 (5 bases). The CDR3 totals 18 residues. Looked up from germline, CDR1 is SGHVS and CDR2 is FQNEAQ. Trimming shortened V by 0 bases and J by 6 bases, and 21 bases separated the two germline ends. In DNA form, the CDR3 reads TGTGCCAGCAGCTTAGCGGGAGTAGGCCCCGCACAATTCAATGAGCAGTTCTTC. Amino acid sequence: CASSLAGVGPAQFNEQFF.

The chain has TRBV6-1 and TRBJ1-4, with 9 positions matching TRBD1. Germline loops: CDR1 MNHNS, CDR2 SASEGT. The CDR3 has 14 amino acids. V shed 2 bases and J 6 bases; nucleotides not matched to a gene: 1. CDR3 region: CASSEYRGHEKLFF. The CDR3 bases are TGTGCCAGCAGTGAATACAGGGGGCATGAAAAACTGTTTTTT.

This chain joins TRBV12-3 or TRBV12-4 and TRBJ1-5; 7 bases align to TRBD1. J gave up 9 bases and V 6 bases, and 11 bases lay outside the gene matches. The CDR3 consists of 14 residues. CDR3 in DNA: TGTGCCAGCAGCTCCGACAGGGAAGTCCGGCCCCAGCATTTT. It is translated as CASSSDREVRPQHF.

The chain has TRBV6-1 and TRBJ2-5; unclear D gene. The CDR3 length is 11 residues. Germline CDR1 MNHNS, CDR2 SASEGT. V was pared by 5 bases and J by 9 bases, with 10 bases between. CDR3 coding DNA: TGTGCCAGCAGTTTACGCATGTCCCAGTACTTC. Protein product: CASSLRMSQYF.

The rearrangement uses TRBV15 and TRBJ2-1; D unresolved. Germline CDR1 LNHNV, CDR2 YYDKDF (reference sequence). The germline V and J ends were trimmed by 2 bases and 6 bases, with 8 bases remaining between them. The CDR3 is made up of 13 amino acids. The CDR3 sequence is CATSRREFNEQFF. The CDR3, as DNA: TGTGCCACCAGCAGACGTGAATTCAATGAGCAGTTCTTC.

Concerning this clonotype itself: Just one base apart from a much larger clone, this may be a read error. The rearrangement links TRBV7-9 to TRBJ2-6; D is ambiguous. The germline gives CDR1 SEHNR, CDR2 FQNEAQ (reference sequence). The CDR3 totals 13 residues. In DNA, the CDR3 is TGTGCCAGCAGCTTAGAGTGGGCCAACGCCCTGACTTTC. It is translated as CASSLEWANALTF.

This clonotype was found many times. The chain uses TRBV3-1 and TRBJ1-2, with 7 bases fitting TRBD1. The CDR3 spans 15 residues. The V segment lost 3 bases and the J segment 0 bases; nucleotides outside the gene matches: 4. Germline CDR1 reads LGHDT; CDR2 reads YNNKEL (reference sequence). CDR3 sequence (DNA): TGTGCCAGCAGCCATCTCGGACAGGCTAACTATGGCTACACCTTC. Amino acid sequence: CASSHLGQANYGYTF.

This clonotype was counted many times. The chain links TRBV24-1 to TRBJ2-7, with a weak D call TRBD1 (6 bases). Germline CDR1 KGHDR, CDR2 SFDVKD. V lost 8 bases and J lost 0, with 16 bases in between. CDR3 length: 15 amino acids. DNA for the CDR3: TGTGCCACCACCACTGACAGGTTTAGCTCCTACGAGCAGTACTTC. Protein sequence: CATTTDRFSSYEQYF.

At least ten counts were recorded for this clonotype. The rearrangement links TRBV20-1 to TRBJ2-7; D unclear. The V gene's germline CDR1 is DFQATT and CDR2 SNEGSKA (reference sequence). This CDR3 has 13 amino acids. Trimming left V 3 bases short and J 0 bases short, with 9 bases between. CDR3 sequence (DNA): TGCAGTGCTAGCGACCTCTCCTCCTACGAGCAGTACTTC. This sequence encodes CSASDLSSYEQYF.

This clonotype has at least ten counts. The J gene is TRBJ1-5, the V gene TRBV2, with D possibly being TRBD1 (5 bases). The V end was cut by 4 bases, the J end by 2 bases, with 12 bases between. Germline-derived CDR1 and CDR2 are SNHLY and FYNNEI. The CDR3 length is 15 residues. The CDR3 DNA reads as TGTGCCAGCAGTGGAGACAGTGGGGGCAATCAGCCCCAGCATTTT. Protein product: CASSGDSGGNQPQHF.

This clonotype was counted only a few times. The chain links TRBV28 to TRBJ2-6; 7 bases fit TRBD1. The V and J ends lost 6 bases and 2 bases, in that order; junction bases with no gene match: 4. Germline CDR1 and CDR2: MDHEN and SYDVKM. This CDR3 has 15 residues. The CDR3 region has the DNA TGTGCCAGCAGCGGAACAGGGGCTGGGGCCAACGTCCTGACTTTC. This sequence encodes CASSGTGAGANVLTF. The full variable domain, its missing parts supplied by reference TRBV28 and TRBJ2-6, is DVKVTQSSRYLVKRTGEKVFLECVQDMDHENMFWYRQDPGLGLRLIYFSYDVKMKEKGDIPEGYSVSREKKERFSLILESASTNQTSMYLCASSGTGAGANVLTFGAGSRLTVL.

Many counts were recorded for this clonotype. This sequence joins TRBV20-1 and TRBJ1-5; D is undetermined. The CDR3 totals 15 residues. Germline V gives CDR1 DFQATT, CDR2 SNEGSKA (reference sequence). V was trimmed by 1 base and J by 0 bases, leaving 10 bases between them. The DNA of the CDR3 is TGCAGTGCTAGAGTTTACGGAGATAGCAATCAGCCCCAGCATTTT. Translation: CSARVYGDSNQPQHF.

This chain uses TRBV29-1 with TRBJ1-2, with D perhaps matching TRBD1 (5 bases). Trimming took off 3 bases at V and 4 bases at J, with 9 bases between the two ends. This CDR3 region has 12 residues. Per germline, CDR1 SQVTM and CDR2 ANQGSEA. CDR3 amino acids: CSVDRAGYGYTF. The CDR3 DNA sequence: TGCAGCGTTGACAGGGCTGGCTATGGCTACACCTTC.

This clonotype was recorded at least ten times. The rearrangement links TRBV10-3 to TRBJ1-2, with no clear D. Germline V gene data show CDR1 as ENHRY and CDR2 as SYGVKD. The CDR3 contains 14 residues. The V end was cut by 3 bases, the J end by 7 bases, with 15 bases between. As DNA, the CDR3 is TGTGCCATCAGTGATCGGATGGGGATCGGTGGCTACACCTTC. Translation: CAISDRMGIGGYTF.